This T cell receptor beta chain originates from a study of cytomegalovirus exposure and HLA in healthy donors. Details on this clone: Its antigen is currently unknown.

The data were produced by immunoSEQ multiplex PCR, yet TCRdb's version contains in-frame clones alone and is incomplete. This table has 150,000 to 160,000 clones, less than 90% appearing once. V shed 4 bases and J shed 7 bases, with 8 bases lying between them. The CDR3 has 10 amino acids. Germline-derived CDR1 and CDR2 are DFQATT and SNEGSKA (reference sequence). Overall study findings and caveats: Researchers catalogued 150 or so TCR beta chains as cytomegalovirus-associated. Rare TCR sequences dominated, though some public TCRs recurred in many donors. The CMV antigen specificity of three CMV-associated chains was confirmed through in vitro analysis. Reports indicated that the classifier achieved high specificity and sensitivity in diagnosing cytomegalovirus status.

Sequences were obtained from PBMCs. The TCR originated in a man aged 18 to 29 in good health and CMV-seropositive. This chain links TRBV20-1 with TRBJ2-7, with D possibly matching TRBD2 (5 bases). This CDR3 reads CSAKGGEQYF. For the CDR3, the DNA is TGCAGTGCTAAAGGAGGAGAGCAGTACTTC.